This T cell receptor (beta chain) comes out of a study of graft-versus-host responses after intestinal transplantation. Germline values: CDR1 SGHDT, CDR2 YYEEEE. The CDR3 length is 13 residues. V trimming: 1 base; J trimming: 3 bases; junction bases outside the gene matches: 1. Data came from immunoSEQ multiplex PCR; TCRdb stores just in-frame clones and leaves some out. The table lists 30,000 to 45,000 clones, nearly 95% of them singletons. A note on this clone: Its antigen is not known.

V is TRBV5-6 and J is TRBJ2-7, with 7 bases fitting TRBD2. The material was unstimulated CD8+ T cells sorted from spleen or lymph node cells, obtained before transplant. This clonotype originated in a human donor who was the organ donor for an intestinal transplant. DNA of the CDR3: TGTGCCAGCAGCTTGAGGACTAGCTACGAGCAGTACTTC. Residues: CASSLRTSYEQYF.